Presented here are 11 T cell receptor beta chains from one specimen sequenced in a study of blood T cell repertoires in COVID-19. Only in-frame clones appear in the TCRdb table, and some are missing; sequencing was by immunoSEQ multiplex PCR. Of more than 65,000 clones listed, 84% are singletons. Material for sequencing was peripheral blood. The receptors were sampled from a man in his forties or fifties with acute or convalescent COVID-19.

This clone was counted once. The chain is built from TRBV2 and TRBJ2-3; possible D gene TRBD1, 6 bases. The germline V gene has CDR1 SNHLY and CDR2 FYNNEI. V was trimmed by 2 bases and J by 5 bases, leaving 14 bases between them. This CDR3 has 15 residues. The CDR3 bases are TGTGCCAGCAGTGAATATGCAGGGGCGCGAGATACGCAGTATTTT. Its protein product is CASSEYAGARDTQYF.

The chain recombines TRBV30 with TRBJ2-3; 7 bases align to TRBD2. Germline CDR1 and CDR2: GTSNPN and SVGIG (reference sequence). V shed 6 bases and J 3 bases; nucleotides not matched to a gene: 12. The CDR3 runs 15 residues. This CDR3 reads CACTVGAGETDTQYF. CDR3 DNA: TGTGCCTGCACTGTCGGCGCGGGAGAAACAGATACGCAGTATTTT.

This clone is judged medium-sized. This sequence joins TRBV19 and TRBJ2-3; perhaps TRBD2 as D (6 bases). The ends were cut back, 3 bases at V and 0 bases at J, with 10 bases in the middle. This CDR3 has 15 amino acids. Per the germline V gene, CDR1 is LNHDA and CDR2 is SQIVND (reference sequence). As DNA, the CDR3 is TGTGCCAGTAGTATTTCGGGGACTAGCACAGATACGCAGTATTTT. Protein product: CASSISGTSTDTQYF. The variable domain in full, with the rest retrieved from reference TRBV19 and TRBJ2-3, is DGGITQSPKYLFRKEGQNVTLSCEQNLNHDAMYWYRQDPGQGLRLIYYSQIVNDFQKGDIAEGYSVSREKKESFPLTVTSAQKNPTAFYLCASSISGTSTDTQYFGPGTRLTVL.

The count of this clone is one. The CDR3 region has the DNA TGCGCCAGCAGCCAAGAGGGACTAGCGGGAGAGCTCACAGATACGCAGTATTTT. Protein sequence: CASSQEGLAGELTDTQYF. V is TRBV4-3 and J is TRBJ2-3, with TRBD2 matching over 14 bases. Germline-derived CDR1 and CDR2 are LGHNA and YSLEER. CDR3 length equals 18 residues. The J segment lost 2 bases and the V segment lost 0 bases, leaving 4 bases of the junction unmatched.

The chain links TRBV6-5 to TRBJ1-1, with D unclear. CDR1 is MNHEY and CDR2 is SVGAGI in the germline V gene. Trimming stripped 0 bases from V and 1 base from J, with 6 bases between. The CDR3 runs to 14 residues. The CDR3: CASSYSRGNTEAFF. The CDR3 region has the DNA TGTGCCAGCAGTTACTCGAGAGGGAACACTGAAGCTTTCTTT.

CDR3 region: CASRDNRATQYF. Written as DNA, the CDR3 is TGTGCCAGCAGGGATAACAGGGCTACGCAGTATTTT. The chain recombines TRBV27 with TRBJ2-3, with D possibly TRBD1 on 6 matching bases. Trimming removed 6 bases at V and 8 bases at J, with 12 bases between. Germline V CDR1 and CDR2: MNHEY, SMNVEV (reference sequence). CDR3 length equals 12 residues.

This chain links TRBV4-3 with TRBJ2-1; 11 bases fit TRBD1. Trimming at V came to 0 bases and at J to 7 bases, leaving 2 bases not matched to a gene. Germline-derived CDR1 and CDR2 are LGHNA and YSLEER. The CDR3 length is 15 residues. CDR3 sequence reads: CASSQEGTGGNEQFF. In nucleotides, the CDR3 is TGCGCCAGCAGCCAAGAAGGGACAGGGGGGAATGAGCAGTTCTTC.

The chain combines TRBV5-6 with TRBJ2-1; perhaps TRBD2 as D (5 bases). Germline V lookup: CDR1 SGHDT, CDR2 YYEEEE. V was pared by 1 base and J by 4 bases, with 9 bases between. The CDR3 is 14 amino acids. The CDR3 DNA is TGTGCCAGCAGCTTGCCTAGCACGTACAATGAGCAGTTCTTC. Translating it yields CASSLPSTYNEQFF.

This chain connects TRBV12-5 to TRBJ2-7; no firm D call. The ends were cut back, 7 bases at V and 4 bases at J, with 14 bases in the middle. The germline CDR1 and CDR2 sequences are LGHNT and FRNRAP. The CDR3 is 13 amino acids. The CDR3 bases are TGTGCTAGTGTGAGTCCTTTGGAGTACGAGCAGTACTTC. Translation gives CASVSPLEYEQYF. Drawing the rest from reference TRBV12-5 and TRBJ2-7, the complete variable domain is DARVTQTPRHKVTEMGQEVTMRCQPILGHNTVFWYRQTMMQGLELLAYFRNRAPLDDSGMPKDRFSAEMPDATLATLKIQPSEPRDSAVYFCASVSPLEYEQYFGPGTRLTVT.

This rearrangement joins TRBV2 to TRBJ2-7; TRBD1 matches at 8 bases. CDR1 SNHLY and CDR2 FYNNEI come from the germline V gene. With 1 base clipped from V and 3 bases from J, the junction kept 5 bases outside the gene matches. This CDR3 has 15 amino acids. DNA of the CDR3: TGTGCCAGCAGTGAAGGGCCGGGACAGGTCTACGAGCAGTACTTC. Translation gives CASSEGPGQVYEQYF.

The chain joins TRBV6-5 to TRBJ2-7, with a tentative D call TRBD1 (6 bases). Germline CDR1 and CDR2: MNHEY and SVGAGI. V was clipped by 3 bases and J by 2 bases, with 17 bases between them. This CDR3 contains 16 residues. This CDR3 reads CASSYTRGPGAYEQYF. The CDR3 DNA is TGTGCCAGCAGTTATACACGGGGTCCAGGGGCCTACGAGCAGTACTTC.